These T cell receptor beta chains were read from a single sample in a study of shared clonotypes between healthy human individuals. TCRdb's table, derived via immunoSEQ multiplex PCR, lists solely in-frame clones and lacks some. Of 700,000 to 950,000 clones listed, just over 95% are singletons. The sequenced material came from naive CD8+ T cells sorted from blood. The receptors were sampled from a young man in good health. CDR3s include the opening cysteine and the closing phenylalanine or tryptophan. A D gene is named only where the DNA matches it firmly.

TRBD1 | TRBJ2-1 | TRBV27 | TGTGCCAGCAGAGCTGGGACAGTTTCTAGCAATGAGCAGTTCTTC | CASRAGTVSSNEQFF
- | TRBJ1-2 | TRBV7-9 | TGTGCCAGCAGCAACCTTCCCACAGAAGCCAACTATGGCTACACCTTC | CASSNLPTEANYGYTF
TRBD2 | TRBJ2-1 | TRBV18 | TGTGCCAGCTCGCCGACTAGCGGGAGGCGGTACAATGAGCAGTTCTTC | CASSPTSGRRYNEQFF
- | TRBJ2-1 | TRBV20-1 | TGCAGTGCTACGGACAATGAGCAGTTCTTC | CSATDNEQFF
- | TRBJ2-5 | TRBV7-9 | TGTGCCAGCAGCACAGAAGAACTAGCCGTGTACCAAGAGACCCAGTACTTC | CASSTEELAVYQETQYF
- | TRBJ1-1 | TRBV27 | TGTGCCAGCAAGAAGGGGAACACTGAAGCTTTCTTT | CASKKGNTEAFF
- | TRBJ1-5 | TRBV5-1 | TGCGCCAGCAGCTTGGGGGGTATTTCAGACCCCCAGCATTTT | CASSLGGISDPQHF
- | TRBJ2-1 | TRBV7-8 | TGTGCCAGCAGCTACAGGGCTTGGGAGCAGTTCTTC | CASSYRAWEQFF
- | TRBJ2-7 | TRBV15 | TGTGCCACCAGCAGAGTACAGGCAGGCCCCTACGAGCAGTACTTC | CATSRVQAGPYEQYF
- | TRBJ1-1 | TRBV19 | TGTGCCAGTAGTCCCCAACGTGTGAACACTGAAGCTTTCTTT | CASSPQRVNTEAFF
- | TRBJ2-5 | TRBV7-6 | TGTGCCAGCAAGGGGCGGGACCTAGAGACCCAGTACTTC | CASKGRDLETQYF
- | TRBJ2-1 | TRBV11-2 | TGTGCCAGCAGCCGACTAGTTGGCAATGAGCAGTTCTTC | CASSRLVGNEQFF
- | TRBJ2-7 | TRBV6-5 | TGTGCCAGCAGTTACTCGTCAGGGGCCCCGTACGAGCAGTACTTC | CASSYSSGAPYEQYF
- | TRBJ2-4 | TRBV11-2 | TGTGCCAGCAGCCCCGGGCACAAAAACATTCAGTACTTC | CASSPGHKNIQYF
TRBD1 | TRBJ2-7 | TRBV7-6 | TGTGCCAGCAGCCGGGACAGGAGCAACGAGCAGTACTTC | CASSRDRSNEQYF
- | TRBJ1-1 | TRBV7-2 | TGTGCCAGCACCTTAGGATTTTCATCCAACACTGAAGCTTTCTTT | CASTLGFSSNTEAFF
- | TRBJ1-2 | TRBV18 | TGTGCCAGCTCACCAGGGACGGAGTATGGCTACACCTTC | CASSPGTEYGYTF